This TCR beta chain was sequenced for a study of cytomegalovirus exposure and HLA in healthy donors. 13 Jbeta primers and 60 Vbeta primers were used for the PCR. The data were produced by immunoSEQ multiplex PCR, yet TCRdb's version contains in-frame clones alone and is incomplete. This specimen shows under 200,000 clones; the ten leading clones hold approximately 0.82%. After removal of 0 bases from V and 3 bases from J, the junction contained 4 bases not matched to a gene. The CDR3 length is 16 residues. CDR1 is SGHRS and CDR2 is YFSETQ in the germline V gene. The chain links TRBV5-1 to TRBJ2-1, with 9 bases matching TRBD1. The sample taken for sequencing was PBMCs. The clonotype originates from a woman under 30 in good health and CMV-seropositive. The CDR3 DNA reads TGCGCCAGCAGCTTGGGGACAGGGGAAGACTACAATGAGCAGTTCTTC. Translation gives CASSLGTGEDYNEQFF. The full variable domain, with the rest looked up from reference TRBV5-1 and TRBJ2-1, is KAGVTQTPRYLIKTRGQQVTLSCSPISGHRSVSWYQQTPGQGLQFLFEYFSETQRNKGNFPGRFSGRQFSNSRSEMNVSTLELGDSALYLCASSLGTGEDYNEQFFGPGTRLTVL.